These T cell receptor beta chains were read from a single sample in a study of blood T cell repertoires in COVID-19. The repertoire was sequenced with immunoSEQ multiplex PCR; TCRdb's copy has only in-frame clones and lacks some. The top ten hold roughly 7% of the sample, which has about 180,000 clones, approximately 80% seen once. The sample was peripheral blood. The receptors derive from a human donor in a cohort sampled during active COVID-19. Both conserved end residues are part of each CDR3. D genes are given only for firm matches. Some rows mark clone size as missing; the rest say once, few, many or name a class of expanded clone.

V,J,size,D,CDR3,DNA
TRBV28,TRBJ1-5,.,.,CASIPDSLNQPQHF,TGTGCCAGCATCCCCGACAGTCTCAATCAGCCCCAGCATTTT
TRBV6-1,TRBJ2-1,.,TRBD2,CASSEVGGEFF,TGTGCCAGCAGTGAAGTGGGGGGGGAGTTCTTC
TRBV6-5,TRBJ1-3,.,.,CASSYQGFSGNTIYF,TGTGCCAGCAGTTACCAGGGGTTCTCTGGAAACACCATATATTTT
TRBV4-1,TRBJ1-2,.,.,CASSQDLRGAGNGYTF,TGCGCCAGCAGCCAAGATCTCCGGGGCGCGGGGAATGGCTACACCTTC
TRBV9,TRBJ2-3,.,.,CASSVLPDGAGDTQYF,TGTGCCAGCAGCGTCCTCCCGGATGGGGCCGGAGATACGCAGTATTTT
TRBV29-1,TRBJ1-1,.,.,CSVVSSPNTEAFF,TGCAGCGTTGTTAGCAGTCCGAACACTGAAGCTTTCTTT
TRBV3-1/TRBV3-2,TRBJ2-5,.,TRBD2,CASSPGLVVRETQYF,TGTGCCAGCAGCCCGGGACTAGTGGTCCGGGAGACCCAGTACTTC
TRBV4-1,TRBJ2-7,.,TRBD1,CASSLGTGEQYF,TGCGCCAGCAGCCTAGGGACAGGCGAGCAGTACTTC
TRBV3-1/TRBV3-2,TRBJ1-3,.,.,CASSQDGGNTIYF,TGTGCCAGCAGCCAAGATGGGGGGAACACCATATATTTT
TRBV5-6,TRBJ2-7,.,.,CASSVDSYEQYF,TGTGCCAGCAGCGTCGACAGCTACGAGCAGTACTTC
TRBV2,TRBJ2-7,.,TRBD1,CASSEPYRGQAYEQYF,TGTGCCAGCAGTGAACCCTACAGGGGGCAGGCCTACGAGCAGTACTTC
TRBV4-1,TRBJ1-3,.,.,CASSQDGVENTIYF,TGCGCCAGCAGCCAAGACGGGGTCGAGAACACCATATATTTT
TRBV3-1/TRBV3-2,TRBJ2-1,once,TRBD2,CASSKLAGDYNEQFF,TGTGCCAGCAGCAAACTAGCGGGGGACTACAATGAGCAGTTCTTC
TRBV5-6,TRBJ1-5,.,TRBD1,CASRKGAESQPQHF,TGTGCCAGCAGGAAGGGGGCGGAAAGTCAGCCCCAGCATTTT
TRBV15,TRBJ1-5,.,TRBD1,CATSGWTGGGYQPQHF,TGTGCCACCAGCGGCTGGACAGGGGGTGGGTATCAGCCCCAGCATTTT
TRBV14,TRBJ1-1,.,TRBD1,CASSQAPGQGRTEAFF,TGTGCCAGCAGCCAAGCCCCGGGACAGGGGAGGACTGAAGCTTTCTTT
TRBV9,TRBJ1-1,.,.,CASSVSLGGNTEAFF,TGTGCCAGCAGCGTTAGCCTGGGGGGGAACACTGAAGCTTTCTTT
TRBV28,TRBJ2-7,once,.,CASSLFDLISSGTGEQYF,TGTGCCAGCAGTTTATTTGACCTCATCTCTAGCGGAACAGGGGAGCAGTACTTC
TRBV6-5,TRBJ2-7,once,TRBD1,CASSYSRGQARGQYF,TGTGCCAGCAGTTACAGTCGGGGACAGGCCCGTGGGCAGTACTTC
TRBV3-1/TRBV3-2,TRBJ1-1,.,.,CASSHQGGAFF,TGTGCCAGCAGCCATCAGGGTGGGGCTTTCTTT
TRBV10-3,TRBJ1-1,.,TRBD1,CAISESKGQGPDEAFF,TGTGCCATCAGTGAGTCGAAGGGACAGGGGCCTGATGAAGCTTTCTTT
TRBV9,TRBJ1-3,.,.,CASSRSGGVSGNTIYF,TGTGCCAGCAGCCGATCGGGAGGGGTATCTGGAAACACCATATATTTT
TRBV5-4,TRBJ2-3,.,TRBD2,CASSRPVRGGAIDTQYF,TGTGCCAGCAGCCGGCCCGTTCGGGGGGGGGCCATAGATACGCAGTATTTT
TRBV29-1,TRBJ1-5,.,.,CSVDSGLGEPQHF,TGCAGCGTTGATTCCGGGCTCGGGGAGCCCCAGCATTTT
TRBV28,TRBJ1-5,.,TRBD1,CASSGGQGAFGQPQHF,TGTGCCAGCAGTGGGGGACAGGGGGCGTTCGGTCAGCCCCAGCATTTT
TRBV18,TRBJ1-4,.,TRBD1,CASSADRAATNEKLFF,TGTGCCAGCTCTGCCGACAGGGCAGCAACTAATGAAAAACTGTTTTTT
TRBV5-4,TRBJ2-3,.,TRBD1,CASRKDRGPDTQYF,TGTGCCAGCCGGAAGGACAGGGGGCCAGATACGCAGTATTTT
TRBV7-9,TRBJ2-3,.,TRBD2,CASSGEGGLAIHTQYF,TGTGCCAGCAGCGGGGAGGGAGGACTAGCGATCCATACGCAGTATTTT
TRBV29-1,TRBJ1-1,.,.,CSVSQGSSEAFF,TGCAGCGTTTCACAGGGTAGCTCTGAAGCTTTCTTT
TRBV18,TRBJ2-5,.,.,CASSPGRETQYF,TGTGCCAGCTCACCGGGGAGAGAGACCCAGTACTTC
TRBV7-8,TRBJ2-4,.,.,CASSLVGGYNIQYF,TGTGCCAGCAGCTTAGTCGGAGGGTATAACATTCAGTACTTC
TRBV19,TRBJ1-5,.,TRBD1,CASKRGQGIDQPQHF,TGTGCCAGTAAGAGAGGACAGGGGATCGATCAGCCCCAGCATTTT
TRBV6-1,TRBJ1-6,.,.,CASSEDRSSPLHF,TGTGCCAGCAGTGAGGACAGATCTTCACCCCTCCACTTT
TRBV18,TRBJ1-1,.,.,CASSPGQGPWTEAFF,TGTGCCAGCTCACCAGGTCAGGGTCCTTGGACTGAAGCTTTCTTT
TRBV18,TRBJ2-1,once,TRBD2,CASSPLRAGSYEQFF,TGTGCCAGCTCACCGTTGCGAGCGGGGAGTTATGAGCAGTTCTTC
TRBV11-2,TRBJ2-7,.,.,CASSFGQGDYEQYF,TGTGCCAGCAGCTTCGGGCAGGGTGATTACGAGCAGTACTTC
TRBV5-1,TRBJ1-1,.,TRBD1,CASSLAGTGGTEAFF,TGCGCCAGCAGCTTGGCAGGGACAGGGGGCACTGAAGCTTTCTTT
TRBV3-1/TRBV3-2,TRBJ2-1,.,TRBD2,CASRPLAGGGVEQFF,TGTGCCAGCAGACCTCTAGCGGGGGGGGGCGTTGAGCAGTTCTTC
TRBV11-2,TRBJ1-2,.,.,CASSPGVGVGGYGYTF,TGTGCCAGCAGCCCAGGCGTGGGTGTGGGGGGCTATGGCTACACCTTC
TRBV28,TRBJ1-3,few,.,CASRPTGSGNTIYF,TGTGCCAGCAGACCTACAGGGTCCGGAAACACCATATATTTT
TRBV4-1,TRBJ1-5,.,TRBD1,CASSQSGQGLGQPQHF,TGCGCCAGCAGCCAATCCGGACAGGGGTTAGGTCAGCCCCAGCATTTT
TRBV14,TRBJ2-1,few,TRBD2,CASSQDLAGRQFF,TGTGCCAGCAGCCAAGACCTAGCGGGGAGGCAGTTCTTC
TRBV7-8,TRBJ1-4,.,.,CASSLDGPATNEKLFF,TGTGCCAGCAGCCTAGATGGCCCTGCAACTAATGAAAAACTGTTTTTT
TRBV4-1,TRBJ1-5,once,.,CASSPRVLNQPQHF,TGCGCCAGCAGCCCCCGAGTTCTCAATCAGCCCCAGCATTTT
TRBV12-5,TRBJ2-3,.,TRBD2,CASGQAGGAFGQYF,TGTGCTAGTGGTCAAGCGGGGGGGGCTTTTGGGCAGTATTTT
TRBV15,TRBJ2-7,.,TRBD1,CATSSGRDSSYEQYF,TGTGCCACCAGCAGTGGCCGGGACAGTTCCTACGAGCAGTACTTC
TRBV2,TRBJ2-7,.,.,CASTRMTAYEQYF,TGTGCCAGCACCAGAATGACTGCCTACGAGCAGTACTTC
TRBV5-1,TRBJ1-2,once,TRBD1,CASSSAGTGVGGYTF,TGCGCCAGCAGCTCCGCCGGGACAGGGGTTGGAGGCTACACCTTC
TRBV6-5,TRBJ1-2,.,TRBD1,CASSRQGNYGYTF,TGTGCCAGCAGTAGACAGGGTAACTATGGCTACACCTTC
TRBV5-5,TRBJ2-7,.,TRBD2,CASMAGSGAYEQYF,TGTGCCAGCATGGCCGGCAGCGGGGCCTACGAGCAGTACTTC
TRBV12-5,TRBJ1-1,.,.,CASGLTHREGGYTEAFF,TGTGCTAGTGGTTTGACGCACAGGGAGGGGGGGTACACTGAAGCTTTCTTT